The clone carrying this T cell receptor (beta chain) was seen a few times. With V trimmed by 5 bases and J by 0 bases, 1 base remained unmatched. Germline V gives CDR1 SGHTA, CDR2 FQGTGA. This CDR3 is built from 15 residues. The data originate from a study of blood T cell repertoires in COVID-19. At the level of the study: The United States, Italy and Spain supplied acute and convalescent COVID-19 samples. Sources were T cells, B-cell-depleted T cells, or PBMCs; the material itself was cDNA or gDNA.

In the study's own analysis: From reference gene primer amplification, estimates of nucleated cell counts were derived. The protocol was immunoSEQ multiplex PCR, while the TCRdb copy is restricted to in-frame clones and leaves out a portion. For V, J and clone size, that table is used; D and trimming come from the DNA. Seen here are about 98,000 clones, 70% to 90% observed once, and the top ten hold about 4.2%. The TCR originated in an older man with acute or convalescent COVID-19. The rearrangement uses TRBV7-3 and TRBJ2-3; 11 bases agree with TRBD2. Source material: peripheral blood. The CDR3 loop reads CASSLAGGSTDTQYF. The CDR3 coding sequence is TGTGCCAGCAGCCTAGCGGGGGGCAGCACAGATACGCAGTATTTT.